Given below is one T cell receptor (beta chain) in context. Antigen: not known. PCR primers comprised 60 Vbeta and 13 Jbeta primers. TCRdb's table, derived via immunoSEQ multiplex PCR, lists solely in-frame clones and lacks some. Recorded for this sample: about 200,000 clones. There are 13 residues in the CDR3. V lost 2 bases, J lost 3 bases, and 8 bases lay in between. From germline, CDR1 is SGHRS and CDR2 YFSETQ. The data are from a study of cytomegalovirus exposure and HLA in healthy donors. Broader study findings: A later analysis linked a missense variant in DCLRE1C to the trimming of TCR beta V and J genes. 150 or so TCR beta chains were listed as cytomegalovirus-associated. Another analysis was done later, and it associated 17,000 or so TCR beta sequences with HLA alleles at 0.05 false discovery rate.

Unrecorded immune exposure was likely among donors, who were nominally healthy when sampled. The source is a boy between 10 and 17 years old in good health and CMV-seronegative. The sequencing sample was made of PBMCs. This chain links TRBV5-1 with TRBJ2-5; D is ambiguous. The chain's CDR3 is CASSFATKETQYF. The CDR3, as DNA: TGCGCCAGCAGCTTTGCTACTAAAGAGACCCAGTACTTC.